The 27 T cell receptor beta chains below were found in one sample sequenced in a study of cytomegalovirus exposure and HLA in healthy donors. Researchers ran the PCR with 60 Vbeta and 13 Jbeta primers. The protocol was immunoSEQ multiplex PCR, while the TCRdb copy is restricted to in-frame clones and leaves out a portion. The data show more than 90,000 clones, with 75% to 85% seen just once and approximately 3% held by the top ten. The specimen was PBMCs. Every receptor here comes from a woman younger than 30 in good health and CMV-seropositive.

This sequence joins TRBV4-2 and TRBJ1-1, with D unclear. Germline V gives CDR1 LGHNA, CDR2 YNFKEQ. The CDR3 covers 16 residues. Trimming took 5 bases from V and 4 from J, leaving 20 bases between them. CDR3 loop: CASSERWSSETTEAFF. As DNA, the CDR3 is TGTGCCAGCAGCGAGCGGTGGTCCTCGGAGACCACTGAAGCTTTCTTT.

The chain recombines TRBV6-4 with TRBJ2-3, with 7 bases matching TRBD2. From germline, CDR1 is MRHNA and CDR2 SNTAGT. After removal of 8 bases from V and 0 bases from J, the junction contained 8 bases not matched to a gene. The CDR3 contains 15 residues. In DNA form, the CDR3 reads TGTGCCAGCGAGGGACTACCCCGCAGCACAGATACGCAGTATTTT. Its translation: CASEGLPRSTDTQYF.

The chain recombines TRBV7-9 with TRBJ1-2, with D possibly matching TRBD1 (5 bases). CDR1 and CDR2 from the germline V gene are SEHNR and FQNEAQ (reference sequence). V lost 1 base and J lost 4, with 7 bases in between. This CDR3 is 13 amino acids long. CDR3 protein: CASSLDDSYGYTF. As DNA, the CDR3 is TGTGCCAGCAGCTTAGATGACAGCTATGGCTACACCTTC.

The V and J genes are TRBV5-1 and TRBJ2-1, with D hard to call. The V and J ends lost 0 bases and 9 bases respectively, with 10 bases between them. Looked up from germline, CDR1 is SGHRS and CDR2 is YFSETQ. This CDR3 region has 13 residues. DNA for the CDR3: TGCGCCAGCAGCTTGGTCCTAGAAGGTGAGCAGTTCTTC. This sequence encodes CASSLVLEGEQFF.

The rearrangement joins TRBV6-1 to TRBJ1-1; 10 nucleotides align to TRBD1. Germline CDR1 reads MNHNS; CDR2 reads SASEGT. The trim removed 4 bases at V and 12 bases at J, leaving 8 bases unmatched. This CDR3 is built from 13 residues. The CDR3 region has the DNA TGTGCCAGCAGTGCGACAGGGGGCGCATCATCTTTCTTT. Its protein product is CASSATGGASSFF.

The chain is built from TRBV5-1 and TRBJ2-1; D perhaps matches TRBD2 (5 bases). V lost 3 bases, J lost 7 bases, and 14 bases lay in between. The CDR3 is 14 amino acids. Germline V CDR1 and CDR2: SGHRS, YFSETQ. CDR3 coding DNA: TGCGCCAGCAGCTACGGAGGCTACCAAAATGAGCAGTTCTTC. Translating gives CASSYGGYQNEQFF.

The CDR3 coding sequence is TGTGCCAGCAGCACTTGGGGGGAAGAACATGAAAAACTGTTTTTT. It is translated as CASSTWGEEHEKLFF. V usage is TRBV7-9 and J usage is TRBJ1-4; D is perhaps TRBD1 (5 bases). CDR1 and CDR2 from the germline V gene are SEHNR and FQNEAQ (reference sequence). The CDR3 spans 15 residues. The V and J ends lost 5 bases and 6 bases respectively, with 16 bases between them.

V gene TRBV18 combines with J gene TRBJ1-5; D is uncertain. The germline V gene has CDR1 KGHSH and CDR2 LQKENI. Trimming cost V 1 base and J 10 bases, with 14 bases left between them. The CDR3 contains 14 residues. The CDR3 DNA reads as TGTGCCAGCTCACCACTAGAGGGAGCAGGTCCCCAGCATTTT. Protein product: CASSPLEGAGPQHF.

V usage is TRBV4-1 and J usage is TRBJ2-1; 11 bases map to TRBD2. The J segment lost 4 bases and the V segment lost 4 bases, leaving 9 bases of the junction unmatched. Germline lookup yields CDR1 MGHRA and CDR2 YSYEKL. CDR3 length: 17 residues. CDR3 residues: CASSPSTSGDRYNEQFF. The CDR3 DNA is TGCGCCAGCAGCCCCTCGACTAGCGGGGATCGTTACAATGAGCAGTTCTTC.

The chain is built from TRBV10-2 and TRBJ2-2; maybe TRBD1 (5 bases). The ends were cut back, 2 bases at V and 3 bases at J, with 7 bases in the middle. CDR3 length: 14 residues. Germline V CDR1 and CDR2: WSHSY, SAAADI. The CDR3 bases are TGCGCCAGCAGTGAGATAGGGGACACCGGGGAGCTGTTTTTT. It codes for CASSEIGDTGELFF.

The chain uses TRBV19 and TRBJ1-5; TRBD1 matches 7 bases. The V gene end was trimmed by 4 bases and the J gene end by 2 bases; junction bases not matched to a gene: 14. There are 18 residues in the CDR3. From germline, CDR1 is LNHDA and CDR2 SQIVND (reference sequence). The CDR3 loop is CASSTPADRVGGNQPQHF. In DNA, the CDR3 is TGTGCCAGTAGTACGCCCGCCGACAGGGTAGGTGGCAATCAGCCCCAGCATTTT. Drawing the rest from reference TRBV19 and TRBJ1-5, the complete variable domain is DGGITQSPKYLFRKEGQNVTLSCEQNLNHDAMYWYRQDPGQGLRLIYYSQIVNDFQKGDIAEGYSVSREKKESFPLTVTSAQKNPTAFYLCASSTPADRVGGNQPQHFGDGTRLSIL.

This clone was observed a handful of times. The chain is built from TRBV12-5 and TRBJ1-2; 9 bases are shared with TRBD1. After removal of 5 bases from V and 6 bases from J, the junction contained 13 bases not matched to a gene. The CDR3 sequence is 16 residues long. The V gene's germline CDR1 is LGHNT and CDR2 FRNRAP. The CDR3, as DNA: TGTGCTAGTGGTCTCCTTCCACCGGACAGGGGTCATGGCTACACCTTC. Translated, it gives CASGLLPPDRGHGYTF.

The CDR3 region is CSAERGASTGELFF. CDR3 coding DNA: TGCAGCGCGGAGCGGGGGGCGAGCACCGGGGAGCTGTTTTTT. The chain couples TRBV29-1 to TRBJ2-2; 9 nucleotides agree with TRBD2. The V gene's germline CDR1 is SQVTM and CDR2 ANQGSEA. The CDR3 is 14 amino acids. J gave up 4 bases and V 7 bases, and 7 bases lay outside the gene matches.

The chain employs TRBV27 and TRBJ1-5; possibly TRBD1 for D (5 bases). Deletions cut 4 bases from V and 6 bases from J, with 13 bases between. The CDR3 consists of 14 residues. Germline CDR1 MNHEY, CDR2 SMNVEV (reference sequence). The CDR3 DNA is TGTGCCAGCAGTTCCTTCCAGGGTCGTCAGCCCCAGCATTTT. Encoded protein: CASSSFQGRQPQHF.

The V gene is TRBV5-1, the J gene TRBJ1-2; D is undetermined. The CDR3 extends over 17 amino acids. Trimming left V 1 base short and J 0 bases short, with 16 bases between. Per germline, CDR1 SGHRS and CDR2 YFSETQ. CDR3: CASSLSHSYSTNYGYTF. In DNA form, the CDR3 reads TGCGCCAGCAGCTTGAGTCACAGTTACAGTACTAACTATGGCTACACCTTC.

The rearrangement uses TRBV5-4 and TRBJ2-7; possibly TRBD2 for D (7 bases). This CDR3 region has 15 residues. With 0 bases removed from V and 0 bases from J, the gap between germline ends came to 10 bases. The germline CDR1 and CDR2 sequences are SGHNT and YYREEE (reference sequence). The CDR3 nucleotides are TGTGCCAGCAGCTTGGAAGGGGGGGGCTCCTACGAGCAGTACTTC. Residues: CASSLEGGGSYEQYF.

V usage is TRBV13 and J usage is TRBJ1-4; 8 bases agree with TRBD1. CDR3 size: 15 residues. Germline-derived CDR1 and CDR2 are PRHDT and FYEKMQ (reference sequence). With 0 bases clipped from V and 7 bases from J, the junction kept 4 bases outside the gene matches. This CDR3 is CASSLGGTGSEKLFF. The DNA of the CDR3 is TGTGCCAGCAGCTTAGGGGGGACAGGAAGTGAAAAACTGTTTTTT.

This clone showed up just a few times. The chain combines TRBV4-1 with TRBJ1-2, with D unresolved. V lost 2 bases and J 2 bases, leaving 9 bases between the germline ends. The germline CDR1 and CDR2 sequences are MGHRA and YSYEKL. This CDR3 is 14 amino acids long. This CDR3 is CASSQSSVNYGYTF. The CDR3 DNA reads as TGCGCCAGCAGCCAAAGTTCAGTGAACTATGGCTACACCTTC.

The genes are TRBV7-9 and TRBJ1-1, with 7 bases fitting TRBD1. CDR1 and CDR2 from the germline V gene are SEHNR and FQNEAQ (reference sequence). The CDR3 has 14 residues. V dropped 2 bases and J dropped 5; count of bases not matched to a gene: 5. CDR3: CASSLQGGGTEAFF. Written as DNA, the CDR3 is TGTGCCAGCAGCTTACAAGGGGGCGGAACTGAAGCTTTCTTT.

This clone has only a few counts. This sequence joins TRBV5-1 and TRBJ2-7; TRBD1 aligns across 9 bases. Germline CDR1 is SGHRS and CDR2 is YFSETQ. Germline trimming cut 8 bases from V and 2 bases from J; bases unmatched to any gene: 8. This CDR3 spans 14 amino acids. CDR3: CARGTGRTPYEQYF. The CDR3 nucleotides read TGCGCCAGGGGGACAGGGCGCACCCCCTACGAGCAGTACTTC.

In this sample, this clone turned up once. The chain has TRBV27 and TRBJ1-2; 8 bases fit TRBD1. The CDR3 spans 15 residues. The germline V gene encodes CDR1 MNHEY and CDR2 SMNVEV (reference sequence). V lost 6 bases to trimming and J lost 4 bases; unmatched junction nucleotides: 10. CDR3 DNA sequence: TGTGCCAGCAGGCCCCGGACAGGGCTTTTCTATGGCTACACCTTC. Translating gives CASRPRTGLFYGYTF.

The chain recombines TRBV4-2 with TRBJ2-7; TRBD2 matches at 10 bases. Germline-derived CDR1 and CDR2 are LGHNA and YNFKEQ. This CDR3 comprises 15 residues. Losses at the gene ends were 1 base for V and 3 bases for J; bases not matched to a gene: 3. CDR3 sequence: CASSQAPSGSYEQYF. The CDR3 DNA follows: TGTGCCAGCAGCCAAGCCCCTAGCGGGAGCTACGAGCAGTACTTC.

The rearrangement links TRBV7-6 to TRBJ2-3, with no clear D. Germline V gene lookup returns CDR1 SGHVS and CDR2 FNYEAQ. The CDR3 has 13 residues. Trimming shortened V by 5 bases and J by 5 bases, and 11 bases separated the two germline ends. CDR3 sequence reads: CASSLSGIDTQYF. CDR3 bases: TGTGCCAGCAGCCTCTCAGGCATAGATACGCAGTATTTT.

The chain couples TRBV7-9 to TRBJ1-1, with 8 positions matching TRBD1. In germline, CDR1 is SEHNR, CDR2 FQNEAQ (reference sequence). This CDR3 contains 14 residues. The ends lost 6 bases at V and 8 bases at J; junction bases unmatched: 11. DNA for the CDR3: TGTGCCAGCAGTACCGGGACAGGCCTGTCCGAAGCTTTCTTT. It specifies CASSTGTGLSEAFF. The full variable domain, in which reference TRBV7-9 and TRBJ1-1 provide the parts outside the CDR3, is DTGVSQNPRHKITKRGQNVTFRCDPISEHNRLYWYRQTLGQGPEFLTYFQNEAQLEKSRLLSDRFSAERPKGSFSTLEIQRTEQGDSAMYLCASSTGTGLSEAFFGQGTRLTVV.

This CDR3 is CSVGRAGLNTEAFF. For the CDR3, the DNA is TGCAGCGTTGGGAGGGCGGGATTGAACACTGAAGCTTTCTTT. The rearrangement joins TRBV29-1 to TRBJ1-1, with D unresolved. The CDR3 length is 14 residues. Trimming left V 4 bases short and J 0 bases short, with 12 bases between. Germline-derived CDR1 and CDR2 are SQVTM and ANQGSEA.

The chain uses TRBV4-1 and TRBJ1-1; tentatively, D is TRBD1 (6 bases). The CDR3 consists of 13 residues. The germline CDR1 and CDR2 sequences are MGHRA and YSYEKL. Trimming left V 2 bases short and J 4 bases short, with 8 bases between. Here the CDR3 DNA reads TGCGCCAGCAGCCAAACAGGGATCACTGAAGCTTTCTTT. Its protein product is CASSQTGITEAFF.

This clone was counted between two and nine times. Other DNA sequences of this sample code for an identical CDR3. This chain links TRBV6-1 with TRBJ1-5, with TRBD1 identical over 10 bases. Per germline, CDR1 MNHNS and CDR2 SASEGT. J lost 3 bases, V lost 6 bases, and 5 bases had no gene match. The CDR3 runs to 15 residues. The CDR3 sequence is CASRRDRGINQPQHF. DNA for the CDR3: TGTGCCAGCAGAAGGGACAGGGGAATCAATCAGCCCCAGCATTTT.